Listed here are 13 T cell receptor beta chains from one sample, sequenced in a study of blood T cell repertoires in COVID-19 (dated by TCRdb to the early 2020s). Receptors were amplified or captured by the immunoSEQ multiplex PCR assay. TCRdb holds this immuneACCESS table with in-frame rearrangements only. Some clones are missing; in checked studies, unresolved V genes explain under half, and the rest has no known cause. This sample gives a few hundred thousand clones in total; around 83% of them show up just once. The ten largest account for around 6.3% of the sample. The sequencing sample was made of PBMCs or T cells enriched from blood (not recorded which). These receptors were obtained from a woman between 45 and 65 years old who had been exposed to COVID-19.

The chain couples TRBV7-8 to TRBJ1-5, with a possible D match to TRBD1 (6 bases). The CDR3 has 15 residues. Germline V lookup: CDR1 SGHVS, CDR2 FQNEAQ. Trimming pared 0 bases from V and 6 bases from J, leaving 12 bases between. The CDR3 loop is CASSLASGGGQPQHF. In nucleotides, the CDR3 is TGTGCCAGCAGCTTAGCGTCGGGAGGGGGTCAGCCCCAGCATTTT.

This chain uses TRBV7-8 with TRBJ2-5, with D hard to call. Trimming shortened V by 5 bases and J by 3 bases, and 4 bases separated the two germline ends. Per germline, CDR1 SGHVS and CDR2 FQNEAQ. The CDR3 is 11 residues long. CDR3 nucleotide sequence: TGTGCCAGCAGCCGTAAAGAGACCCAGTACTTC. Translating it yields CASSRKETQYF.

J is TRBJ1-1 and V is TRBV2; the match to TRBD1 covers 7 bases. CDR1 SNHLY and CDR2 FYNNEI come from the germline V gene. J gave up 6 bases and V 8 bases, and 3 bases lay outside the gene matches. This CDR3 region has 11 residues. As DNA, the CDR3 is TGTGCCAGCGACAGGGAGGCTGAAGCTTTCTTT. Amino acids: CASDREAEAFF.

This clone showed up just a few times. The sample contains more than one DNA sequence encoding this CDR3. The rearrangement links TRBV6-4 to TRBJ1-1; no clear D gene. V was shortened by 3 bases and J by 1 base, with 9 bases between the two germline ends. The V gene's germline CDR1 is MRHNA and CDR2 SNTAGT. CDR3 size: 14 residues. DNA for the CDR3: TGTGCCAGCAGTGATTCTAACAGGAACACTGAAGCTTTCTTT. This codes for CASSDSNRNTEAFF.

V gene TRBV7-2 combines with J gene TRBJ1-2; D might be TRBD1 (5 bases). The V end lost 7 bases, the J end lost 5 bases, and 17 bases lay between the germline ends. This CDR3 comprises 14 residues. Germline lookup yields CDR1 SGHTA and CDR2 FQGNSA. Written as DNA, the CDR3 is TGTGCCAGCACCATCGGGAGGGGTTGGTATGGCTACACCTTC. It is translated as CASTIGRGWYGYTF.

The CDR3 DNA follows: TGTGCCAGCAGCCGGGACAGGGGGTCTTATGGCTACACCTTC. It codes for CASSRDRGSYGYTF. The chain combines TRBV11-2 with TRBJ1-2, with 11 bases fitting TRBD1. The junction had 4 bases not matched to a gene; V was cut back by 5 bases and J by 5 bases. Germline loops: CDR1 SGHAT, CDR2 FQNNGV. CDR3 length: 14 amino acids. The full variable domain, rest sourced from reference TRBV11-2 and TRBJ1-2, is EAGVAQSPRYKIIEKRQSVAFWCNPISGHATLYWYQQILGQGPKLLIQFQNNGVVDDSQLPKDRFSAERLKGVDSTLKIQPAKLEDSAVYLCASSRDRGSYGYTFGSGTRLTVV.

The genes are TRBV6-5 and TRBJ2-1, with 13 bases lining up with TRBD2. The CDR3 runs to 15 residues. CDR1 and CDR2 from the germline V gene are MNHEY and SVGAGI. With 5 bases clipped from V and 5 bases from J, the junction kept 3 bases outside the gene matches. The chain's CDR3 is CASSPTSGGHNEQFF. For the CDR3, the DNA is TGTGCCAGCAGTCCGACTAGCGGGGGGCACAATGAGCAGTTCTTC.

The V call is TRBV6-5, the J call TRBJ2-7; TRBD2 aligns across 11 bases. V dropped 5 bases and J dropped 4; count of bases not matched to a gene: 7. This CDR3 spans 15 amino acids. Germline V gene lookup returns CDR1 MNHEY and CDR2 SVGAGI. The CDR3 DNA reads as TGTGCCAGCAGTCCCAGTAGCGGGGGGGAGTACGAGCAGTACTTC. Translation: CASSPSSGGEYEQYF.

This chain joins TRBV5-4 and TRBJ2-7; the match to TRBD2 covers 10 bases. Trimming took 0 bases from V and 7 from J; bases not matched to a gene: 7. This CDR3 comprises 15 residues. The V gene's germline CDR1 is SGHNT and CDR2 YYREEE (reference sequence). The CDR3, as DNA: TGTGCCAGCAGCTTGGCCTCGCTAGCGGGAGATGAGCAGTACTTC. This encodes CASSLASLAGDEQYF.

The rearrangement joins TRBV5-1 to TRBJ1-1, with 9 bases lining up with TRBD1. J was trimmed by 11 bases and V by 0 bases; bases with no gene match: 8. Per the germline V gene, CDR1 is SGHRS and CDR2 is YFSETQ. CDR3 length: 14 amino acids. As DNA, the CDR3 is TGCGCCAGCAGCTTGGGGCAAGGACAGGGGAGGGCTTTCTTT. Its translation: CASSLGQGQGRAFF.

This sequence joins TRBV4-3 and TRBJ2-1; 8 bases agree with TRBD1. V lost 3 bases to trimming and J lost 1 base; unmatched junction nucleotides: 8. CDR3 length equals 17 residues. Germline V gene data show CDR1 as LGHNA and CDR2 as YSLEER. The CDR3 protein is CASSHYSTGASYNEQFF. The CDR3 DNA sequence: TGCGCCAGCAGCCACTACTCGACAGGGGCTTCCTACAATGAGCAGTTCTTC.

There are a few counts of this clone. This chain joins TRBV6-1 and TRBJ1-1; D perhaps matches TRBD1 (5 bases). The CDR3 is 14 residues long. The germline CDR1 and CDR2 sequences are MNHNS and SASEGT. V was shortened by 3 bases and J by 0 bases, with 8 bases between the two germline ends. The CDR3: CASSDGGMNTEAFF. CDR3 DNA sequence: TGTGCCAGCAGTGACGGGGGGATGAACACTGAAGCTTTCTTT.

In the case of this clone: A much bigger clone sits one base away, suggesting this may be a read error. Other DNA sequences in the same sample also yield this CDR3. This rearrangement joins TRBV4-3 to TRBJ2-7; 12 bases align to TRBD2. V gave up 0 bases and J gave up 3 bases; unmatched junction bases: 3. The germline CDR1 and CDR2 sequences are LGHNA and YSLEER. This CDR3 region has 16 residues. The CDR3 loop is CASSQEGTSGFYEQYF. DNA for the CDR3: TGCGCCAGCAGCCAAGAGGGGACTAGCGGGTTCTACGAGCAGTACTTC.